The 20 T cell receptor beta chains reported below all come from one sample, sequenced in a study of cytomegalovirus exposure and HLA in healthy donors (dated by TCRdb to about 2017). Receptor amplification or capture employed the immunoSEQ multiplex PCR assay. For the multiplex PCR, a mixture combining 60 forward primers for TCR Vbeta segments and 13 reverse primers for TCR Jbeta segments was used. This immuneACCESS table, as held by TCRdb, lists in-frame sequences with V and J called but not all clones. Of the missing ones, under half trace to an unresolved V gene in checked studies; the others have no known cause. This sample is represented by roughly 100,000 clones; approximately 81% of them were singletons. Together, the top ten hold 3% to 4% of the sample. Sequenced: PBMCs. Receptors were obtained from a male donor in good health and CMV-seropositive.

This sequence joins TRBV11-2 and TRBJ2-2; D possibly corresponds to TRBD2 (5 bases). Per germline, CDR1 SGHAT and CDR2 FQNNGV. The CDR3 contains 13 residues. V shed 5 bases and J shed 6 bases, with 10 bases lying between them. CDR3 nucleotide sequence: TGTGCCAGCAGCCCGAGGGCGGCCGGGGAGCTGTTTTTT. Amino acids: CASSPRAAGELFF.

This clone was counted a single time. This chain joins TRBV30 and TRBJ2-3; the D gene is possibly TRBD2 (5 bases). The V and J ends lost 0 bases and 11 bases respectively, with 9 bases between them. CDR3 size: 11 residues. Germline CDR1 reads GTSNPN; CDR2 reads SVGIG (reference sequence). The CDR3 nucleotides are TGTGCCTGGAGTGTATTTCGGGGGCAGTATTTT. As protein: CAWSVFRGQYF.

The rearrangement uses TRBV5-6 and TRBJ2-5; possible D gene TRBD1, 5 bases. The CDR3 extends over 14 amino acids. CDR1 is SGHDT, CDR2 YYEEEE, per germline. Trimming cost V 4 bases and J 2 bases, with 12 bases left between them. The CDR3 nucleotides read TGTGCCAGCAGCCAAGGGGCAGGACAAGAGACCCAGTACTTC. Translating gives CASSQGAGQETQYF.

This clone was seen more than once but under ten times. The rearrangement joins TRBV5-4 to TRBJ2-7; no firm D call. This CDR3 is 15 amino acids long. Per germline, CDR1 SGHNT and CDR2 YYREEE (reference sequence). Trimming left V 1 base short and J 0 bases short, with 11 bases between. CDR3: CASSLMQHSSYEQYF. The CDR3 DNA sequence: TGTGCCAGCAGCTTGATGCAACACAGCTCCTACGAGCAGTACTTC.

The chain has TRBV12-5 and TRBJ2-5, with D maybe TRBD1 (5 bases). Trimming took off 0 bases at V and 2 bases at J, with 7 bases between the two ends. This CDR3 has 14 amino acids. Germline-derived CDR1 and CDR2 are LGHNT and FRNRAP. The CDR3 is CASGLVDRQETQYF. CDR3 in DNA: TGTGCTAGTGGTTTGGTAGACAGACAAGAGACCCAGTACTTC.

This chain joins TRBV6-5 and TRBJ2-7, with 8 bases matching TRBD2. V lost 8 bases and J lost 2; bases outside the gene matches: 8. Germline-derived CDR1 and CDR2 are MNHEY and SVGAGI. The CDR3 totals 14 residues. CDR3 residues: CASASGGRPYEQYF. CDR3 nucleotides: TGTGCCAGCGCGTCGGGAGGGAGACCCTACGAGCAGTACTTC.

The V and J genes are TRBV18 and TRBJ1-2, with D hard to call. Germline loops: CDR1 KGHSH, CDR2 LQKENI. The CDR3 is 14 residues long. Trimming pared 6 bases from V and 0 bases from J, leaving 11 bases between. The CDR3: CASSASGSNYGYTF. DNA for the CDR3: TGTGCCAGCTCGGCGTCGGGTTCTAACTATGGCTACACCTTC.

Details on this clone: Other DNA sequences within the sample encode an identical CDR3. The chain carries TRBV2 and TRBJ1-2, with TRBD1 as a possible D gene (6 bases). The germline CDR1 and CDR2 sequences are SNHLY and FYNNEI. The CDR3 is made up of 13 amino acids. V lost 2 bases and J 3 bases, leaving 7 bases between the germline ends. The CDR3 region is CASSEQGYYGYTF. As DNA, the CDR3 is TGTGCCAGCAGTGAACAGGGGTACTATGGCTACACCTTC.

Comment on this clone: Compared with germline, one end of the junction differs, possibly owing to a read error. This chain uses TRBV7-7 with TRBJ1-6, with D possibly matching TRBD1 (5 bases). This CDR3 region has 13 residues. The germline V gene has CDR1 SSHAT and CDR2 FNYEAQ (reference sequence). The CDR3 DNA reads as TGTGCTAGCAGCCCAGGGTTAGGATCACCCCTCCACTTT. Its translation is CASSPGLGSPLHF.

This chain joins TRBV30 and TRBJ2-3; 14 bases align to TRBD2. Germline V gene data show CDR1 as GTSNPN and CDR2 as SVGIG (reference sequence). CDR3 size: 17 residues. The V segment lost 0 bases and the J segment 7 bases; nucleotides outside the gene matches: 9. The CDR3: CAWSVIRTSGGLNTQYF. The CDR3 DNA reads as TGTGCCTGGAGTGTAATTAGGACTAGCGGGGGGTTGAATACGCAGTATTTT.

V gene TRBV27 combines with J gene TRBJ1-1, with a weak D call TRBD1 (5 bases). CDR3 length: 15 amino acids. CDR1 is MNHEY, CDR2 SMNVEV, per germline (reference sequence). V was trimmed by 5 bases and J by 1 base, leaving 14 bases between them. The CDR3 coding sequence is TGTGCCAGCAGTCTCTCAGGGATGAAGAACACTGAAGCTTTCTTT. As protein: CASSLSGMKNTEAFF.

V and J are TRBV12-5 and TRBJ2-7; 11 positions match TRBD1. CDR3 length: 14 amino acids. Trimming took 6 bases from V and 6 from J; bases not matched to a gene: 7. Germline values: CDR1 LGHNT, CDR2 FRNRAP. For the CDR3, the DNA is TGTGCTAGTGGCCCCCGGACAGGGGGCTCCGAGCAGTACTTC. This gives the protein CASGPRTGGSEQYF.

The CDR3 nucleotides read TGTGCCTGGAGTGCAACGTCCCCCGGGACTAGCTTTGATACGCAGTATTTT. Translation: CAWSATSPGTSFDTQYF. This sequence joins TRBV30 and TRBJ2-3; TRBD2 matches at 9 bases. This CDR3 is 17 amino acids long. V was pared by 1 base and J by 6 bases, with 14 bases of the junction left unmatched. From germline, CDR1 is GTSNPN and CDR2 SVGIG (reference sequence).

A note on this clone: Mismatch with germline at one junction end may stem from a read error. This chain connects TRBV7-9 to TRBJ2-1, with TRBD1 matching over 9 bases. The CDR3 contains 15 residues. CDR1 is SEHNR and CDR2 is FQNEAQ in the germline V gene (reference sequence). The CDR3, as DNA: TGTTCCAGCAGCCCACAGGGGGCGAGGTACAATGAGCAGTTCTTC. Translated: CSSSPQGARYNEQFF.

This chain uses TRBV7-9 with TRBJ2-5; D is uncertain. The CDR3 sequence is 12 residues long. The germline V gene has CDR1 SEHNR and CDR2 FQNEAQ (reference sequence). V was shortened by 5 bases and J by 4 bases, with 8 bases between the two germline ends. The CDR3 is CASSLRGETQYF. For the CDR3, the DNA is TGTGCCAGCAGCCTTAGAGGAGAGACCCAGTACTTC. Supplemented by reference TRBV7-9 and TRBJ2-5, the full variable domain reads DTGVSQNPRHKITKRGQNVTFRCDPISEHNRLYWYRQTLGQGPEFLTYFQNEAQLEKSRLLSDRFSAERPKGSFSTLEIQRTEQGDSAMYLCASSLRGETQYFGPGTRLLVL.

The rearrangement links TRBV5-4 to TRBJ1-1; TRBD1 might be the D (5 bases). Per the germline V gene, CDR1 is SGHNT and CDR2 is YYREEE (reference sequence). V was shortened by 4 bases and J by 1 base, with 14 bases between the two germline ends. The CDR3 has 15 amino acids. The CDR3 sequence is CASSPRDFRNTEAFF. The CDR3 bases are TGTGCCAGCAGCCCCAGGGACTTCCGGAACACTGAAGCTTTCTTT.

V is TRBV7-9 and J is TRBJ2-7; possibly TRBD1 for D (6 bases). The V gene lost 4 bases and the J gene lost 3 bases, with 19 bases spanning the gap. The CDR3 covers 16 residues. Germline-derived CDR1 and CDR2 are SEHNR and FQNEAQ (reference sequence). The CDR3 DNA is TGTGCCAGCAGCTCGAATACCCGGGACACCCACTACGAGCAGTACTTC. Translating gives CASSSNTRDTHYEQYF.

The rearrangement links TRBV29-1 to TRBJ1-2; TRBD1 is a possible D gene (6 bases). Trimming removed 6 bases from V and 4 bases from J, with 12 bases in between. The V gene's germline CDR1 is SQVTM and CDR2 ANQGSEA. The length of the CDR3 is 12 residues. The CDR3 is CSVRGQPYGYTF. The CDR3 DNA follows: TGCAGCGTCAGGGGCCAGCCCTATGGCTACACCTTC.

This chain connects TRBV30 to TRBJ1-2; the D is unclear. Germline assignment: CDR1 GTSNPN and CDR2 SVGIG (reference sequence). V was cut by 3 bases and J by 6 bases, with 5 bases left in between. The CDR3 is 10 residues long. As DNA, the CDR3 is TGTGCCTGGAGCACGGATGGCTACACCTTC. Encoded protein: CAWSTDGYTF.

The sample holds a few counts of this clone. The genes are TRBV18 and TRBJ1-2; perhaps TRBD1 as D (5 bases). Germline V gene data show CDR1 as KGHSH and CDR2 as LQKENI. The CDR3 has 13 residues. V lost 3 bases to trimming and J lost 5 bases, with 10 bases between them. The CDR3 DNA reads TGTGCCAGCTCACCCGACAGTCGGTATGGCTACACCTTC. This sequence encodes CASSPDSRYGYTF. Together with reference TRBV18 and TRBJ1-2, the CDR3 gives the full variable domain: NAGVMQNPRHLVRRRGQEARLRCSPMKGHSHVYWYRQLPEEGLKFMVYLQKENIIDESGMPKERFSAEFPKEGPSILRIQQVVRGDSAAYFCASSPDSRYGYTFGSGTRLTVV.